The rows below give T cell receptor beta chains drawn from one sample of a study of blood T cell repertoires in COVID-19. Profiled with immunoSEQ multiplex PCR; TCRdb holds only in-frame clones, not every one. This table holds 250,000 or so clones, 88% found once. Specimen: PBMCs or T cells enriched from blood (not recorded which). Receptors were obtained from a woman under 40 who had been exposed to COVID-19. CDR3s include the opening cysteine and the closing phenylalanine or tryptophan. A D gene is named only where the DNA matches it firmly. Clone size is given for some rows only: seen once, a few or many times, or a class if the clone is expanded.

cdr3_nt	cdr3_aa	d_call	v_call	j_call	clone_size
TGTGCCATCAGTGAGTCGAGGACAGGGACCGGGGAGCTGTTTTTT	CAISESRTGTGELFF	TRBD1	TRBV10-3	TRBJ2-2	-
TGTGCCACCAGTGACTCAAAGTCCCGGCAGGGCCCCTACAATGAGCAGTTCTTC	CATSDSKSRQGPYNEQFF	-	TRBV24-1	TRBJ2-1	-
TGCACCAGCAGCCTGGCTTATGGCTACACCTTC	CTSSLAYGYTF	-	TRBV1	TRBJ1-2	-
TGTGCCAGTAGTATAGAAGCGGGCTCTTCCTACGAGCAGTACTTC	CASSIEAGSSYEQYF	-	TRBV19	TRBJ2-7	-
TGTGCCAGTAGTATACTTCGGGTGGGGCAGCGATTCTATGGCTACACCTTC	CASSILRVGQRFYGYTF	-	TRBV19	TRBJ1-2	-
TGTGCCAGCAGCCAAGGTCTTGGGCAGGGGCACGATACGCAGTATTTT	CASSQGLGQGHDTQYF	-	TRBV3-1/TRBV3-2	TRBJ2-3	-
TGCAGCGGTGGGACAGCAGGCCGGGGTGAGCAGTTCTTC	CSGGTAGRGEQFF	TRBD1	TRBV29-1	TRBJ2-1	-
TGTGCCACCAGTGATGGCAGGGGATACTACAATGAGCAGTTCTTC	CATSDGRGYYNEQFF	-	TRBV24-1	TRBJ2-1	-
TGTGCCAGTATGGGTCGTTCTGGCGGGAGGGCCAACAATGAGCAGTTCTTC	CASMGRSGGRANNEQFF	TRBD2	TRBV19	TRBJ2-1	-
TGTGCCAGCGGGGACATCCAAGAGACCCAGTACTTC	CASGDIQETQYF	-	TRBV6-5	TRBJ2-5	-
TGTGCCAGCAGTCAAAACGCCGGGACAGGGTTCTCGGCCCAGCATTTT	CASSQNAGTGFSAQHF	TRBD1	TRBV2	TRBJ1-5	few